Listed below are T cell receptor beta chains from one sample, sequenced in a study of identical twins. TCRdb analysed the 5' RACE reads with MiXCR anew, one entry per CDR3 protein. The sample records roughly 540,000 distinct CDR3 sequences, 22% being singletons. The same sample was also studied in work on T cells expressing NK-cell markers.

The sequenced sample was CD4+ T cells sorted from blood. These receptors were collected from a woman aged 18-29 years in good health. The CDR3 runs from the conserved cysteine through the conserved F or W. D genes are given only for firm matches. Expanded clones are given a class, and other clones once, few, many or no size at all.

>.|.|TRBJ1-1|TRBV7-9
CASSSPGILNTEAFF
TGTGCCAGCAGCTCGCCGGGAATCTTGAACACTGAAGCTTTCTTT
>TRBD1|few|TRBJ1-5|TRBV20-1
CSARGGDRVNQPQHF
TGCAGTGCTAGAGGTGGGGACAGGGTCAATCAGCCCCAGCATTTT
>.|few|TRBJ2-7|TRBV12-3/TRBV12-4
CASRGLSKEQYF
TGTGCCAGCAGGGGACTGAGCAAAGAGCAGTACTTC
>TRBD2|.|TRBJ2-1|TRBV6-1
CASSSIAGGQNEQFF
TGTGCCAGCAGCTCCATAGCGGGGGGGCAAAATGAGCAGTTCTTC
>.|.|TRBJ1-2|TRBV4-1
CASSQDEKADGYTF
TGCGCCAGCAGCCAAGATGAGAAGGCGGATGGCTACACCTTC
>.|.|TRBJ2-3|TRBV5-1
CASSLGPSPHTQYF
TGCGCCAGCAGCCTTGGTCCTAGCCCCCATACGCAGTATTTT
>TRBD2|few|TRBJ2-3|TRBV6-7
CASSYPPLLAGLTDTQYF
TGTGCCAGCAGTTACCCCCCTCTACTAGCGGGGCTCACAGATACGCAGTATTTT
>.|few|TRBJ2-7|TRBV28
CASWARSIYEQYF
TGTGCCAGCTGGGCAAGGTCCATCTACGAGCAGTACTTC
>.|few|TRBJ1-2|TRBV7-2
CASSFASYGYTF
TGTGCCAGCAGCTTCGCTAGCTATGGCTACACCTTC
>TRBD1|few|TRBJ2-5|TRBV9
CASSVDPGTGRETQYF
TGTGCCAGCAGCGTCGATCCTGGGACAGGGAGAGAGACCCAGTACTTC
>TRBD2|.|TRBJ2-3|TRBV4-3
CASSQEYRGRATDTQYF
TGCGCCAGCAGCCAAGAGTACCGCGGGAGGGCCACCGATACGCAGTATTTT
>TRBD1|once|TRBJ1-1|TRBV29-1
CSVGLQGTEAFF
TGCAGCGTTGGCTTACAGGGGACTGAAGCTTTCTTT
>.|.|TRBJ2-2|TRBV5-1
CASTGLTSSNTGELFF
TGCGCCAGCACAGGACTAACCTCCTCGAACACCGGGGAGCTGTTTTTT
>.|.|TRBJ2-3|TRBV27
CASSTYQDGDTQYF
TGTGCCAGCAGTACCTATCAGGACGGAGATACGCAGTATTTT
>.|few|TRBJ1-4|TRBV5-1
CASSLDRPNEKLFF
TGCGCCAGCAGCTTAGACAGACCTAATGAAAAACTGTTTTTT
>.|few|TRBJ1-1|TRBV2
CASSGHPRAEAFF
TGTGCCAGCAGTGGACACCCGAGGGCTGAAGCTTTCTTT
>.|.|TRBJ2-1|TRBV7-9
CASSLEGSVLHNEQFF
TGTGCCAGCAGCTTAGAGGGCAGCGTACTACACAATGAGCAGTTCTTC
>TRBD2|few|TRBJ2-1|TRBV28
CASSPGGTSGPNEQFF
TGTGCCAGCAGTCCAGGAGGGACTAGCGGACCGAATGAGCAGTTCTTC
>.|.|TRBJ1-2|TRBV3-1
CASSQDGTYGYTF
TGTGCCAGCAGCCAAGATGGGACTTATGGCTACACCTTC
>.|few|TRBJ2-5|TRBV12-3/TRBV12-4
CASRGRKWASEETQYF
TGTGCCAGCAGAGGCCGAAAGTGGGCTAGCGAAGAGACCCAGTACTTC
>TRBD1|.|TRBJ1-5|TRBV10-3
CAIRGQWDQPQHF
TGTGCCATCAGGGGACAGTGGGATCAGCCCCAGCATTTT
>.|.|TRBJ1-6|TRBV7-8
CASSFQQGLGYSPLHF
TGTGCCAGCAGCTTCCAGCAGGGTCTCGGTTATTCACCCCTCCACTTT
>.|.|TRBJ1-1|TRBV5-1
CASSLDGVGATEAFF
TGCGCCAGCAGCTTGGATGGGGTAGGGGCCACTGAAGCTTTCTTT
>TRBD2|few|TRBJ2-7|TRBV9
CASSVEGLAGVEQYF
TGTGCCAGCAGCGTAGAGGGACTAGCGGGAGTCGAGCAGTACTTC
>.|.|TRBJ2-7|TRBV20-1
CSATLSWAQSEQYF
TGCAGTGCTACACTTTCATGGGCCCAGTCGGAGCAGTACTTC
>.|.|TRBJ1-1|TRBV7-2
CASSSQTGLNTEAFF
TGTGCCAGCAGCTCACAAACAGGGTTAAACACTGAAGCTTTCTTT
>TRBD2|many|TRBJ2-2|TRBV20-1
CSARRSGEYTGELFF
TGCAGTGCTAGACGTAGCGGGGAATACACCGGGGAGCTGTTTTTT
>.|.|TRBJ2-3|TRBV6-1
CASSEIWNTPDTQYF
TGTGCCAGCAGTGAAATATGGAACACGCCCGATACGCAGTATTTT
>TRBD1|many|TRBJ1-2|TRBV5-1
CASSRDATGEGYTF
TGCGCCAGCAGCAGAGACGCGACAGGGGAGGGCTACACCTTC
>.|few|TRBJ1-2|TRBV6-2/TRBV6-3
CASSYLRGPYGYTF
TGTGCCAGCAGTTACCTGCGGGGTCCGTATGGCTACACCTTC
>.|.|TRBJ1-1|TRBV18
CASGGMNTEAFF
TGTGCCTCCGGAGGGATGAACACTGAAGCTTTCTTT
>.|few|TRBJ2-2|TRBV10-2
CASRDIVNTGELFF
TGCGCCAGCAGGGACATAGTGAACACCGGGGAGCTGTTTTTT
>TRBD2|.|TRBJ2-1|TRBV29-1
CSAGRAAANEQFF
TGCAGCGCCGGGAGGGCGGCTGCAAATGAGCAGTTCTTC
>.|.|TRBJ2-1|TRBV5-6
CASSTRLAFEQFF
TGTGCCAGCAGCACTCGCCTAGCTTTCGAGCAGTTCTTC
>.|.|TRBJ2-4|TRBV7-9
CASSFQTGQNIQYF
TGTGCCAGCAGCTTCCAGACAGGTCAAAACATTCAGTACTTC
>.|.|TRBJ2-3|TRBV3-1
CASSQDLARHTDTQYF
TGTGCCAGCAGCCAAGATTTAGCTAGACACACAGATACGCAGTATTTT
>.|few|TRBJ2-7|TRBV18
CASSTGPLGEQYF
TGTGCCAGCTCAACGGGGCCCCTAGGCGAGCAGTACTTC
>TRBD2|few|TRBJ2-1|TRBV6-5
CASSNEAGVVVNEQFF
TGTGCCAGCAGCAACGAAGCGGGAGTGGTGGTAAATGAGCAGTTCTTC
>.|.|TRBJ2-4|TRBV12-3/TRBV12-4
CASSITLGAKNIQYF
TGTGCCAGCAGCATCACTCTGGGAGCCAAAAACATTCAGTACTTC
>.|few|TRBJ1-1|TRBV6-1
CASSEATALNTEAFF
TGTGCCAGCAGTGAAGCTACAGCCTTGAACACTGAAGCTTTCTTT
>TRBD2|few|TRBJ2-3|TRBV24-1
CATSDPSGGNTDTQYF
TGTGCCACCAGTGATCCTAGCGGGGGGAACACAGATACGCAGTATTTT
>.|few|TRBJ2-7|TRBV6-5
CASSYGPGYYEQYF
TGTGCCAGCAGTTACGGCCCAGGGTACTACGAGCAGTACTTC
>.|.|TRBJ1-5|TRBV12-3/TRBV12-4
CASSLVRLGNQPQHF
TGTGCCAGCAGTTTGGTCAGGTTAGGCAATCAGCCCCAGCATTTT
>.|few|TRBJ2-1|TRBV5-5
CASSLETPGNEQFF
TGTGCCAGCAGCTTGGAGACCCCGGGCAATGAGCAGTTCTTC
>.|few|TRBJ2-1|TRBV20-1
CRPPMGRGGGEQFF
TGCAGGCCCCCTATGGGACGTGGTGGAGGTGAGCAGTTCTTC
>.|few|TRBJ2-4|TRBV12-3/TRBV12-4
CASSPLGRGLAKNIQYF
TGTGCCAGCAGTCCGCTCGGTCGGGGGCTAGCCAAAAACATTCAGTACTTC
>.|few|TRBJ2-7|TRBV6-2/TRBV6-3
CASRTDRYEQYF
TGTGCCAGCCGAACCGACCGCTACGAGCAGTACTTC
>.|few|TRBJ1-5|TRBV15
CATSRDPDQPQHF
TGTGCCACCAGCAGAGACCCGGATCAGCCCCAGCATTTT
>.|few|TRBJ2-1|TRBV2
CASSEIGGFNEQFF
TGTGCCAGCAGTGAAATTGGAGGTTTCAATGAGCAGTTCTTC
>TRBD1|.|TRBJ2-5|TRBV4-2
CASSPEDRTETQYF
TGTGCCAGCAGCCCCGAGGACAGGACAGAGACCCAGTACTTC
>.|few|TRBJ1-1|TRBV20-1
CSARPAFF
TGCAGTGCTAGACCAGCTTTCTTT
>.|.|TRBJ2-1|TRBV3-1
CASSQFSLYNEQFF
TGTGCCAGCAGCCAATTTTCACTTTACAATGAGCAGTTCTTC